The text below deals with one TCR beta chain. No antigen is known for it. Findings and limits, study-wide: Greatest tumor Treg TCR overlap was with tumor naive CD4+ cells. Tumor memory CD4+ T cell TCR gene usage was found to cluster with blood and lymph node memory CD4+ cells and with lymph node naive CD4+ cells.

After constant-region reverse-primer amplification, full-length variable regions underwent semi-nested PCR with Nested Universal Primer A. TCRdb ran MiXCR on the 5' RACE reads and lists one entry per CDR3 protein. The repertoire consists of about 57,000 distinct CDR3 sequences, with around 26% occurring once and the leading ten covering approximately 3%. This receptor was obtained from a female donor with breast cancer. Material: tumor-infiltrating memory CD4+ T cells sorted from the breast tumor. This sample's subset: memory CD4+ T cells, CD4+CD45RO+CD25-.

CDR3: CASSKQGARENIQYF. The CDR3 nucleotides are TGCGCCAGCAGCAAACAGGGGGCAAGGGAAAACATTCAGTACTTC. The chain combines TRBV5-1 with TRBJ2-4, with 9 bases identical to TRBD1. This CDR3 comprises 15 residues. Germline values: CDR1 SGHRS, CDR2 YFSETQ. The V gene end was trimmed by 4 bases and the J gene end by 5 bases; junction bases not matched to a gene: 7.